These 18 T cell receptor beta chains came from one sample sequenced in a study of Ad26.COV2.S vaccination and SARS-CoV-2 variants. Stated treatment: 15 to 20 received Ad26.COV2.S at low or high dose, single or two shots; 5 received placebo; per-sample allocation not given. Collection of samples fell on day 63 after the first vaccine or placebo injection. Data came from immunoSEQ multiplex PCR; TCRdb stores just in-frame clones and leaves some out. The sample records hundreds of thousands of clones, about 88% being singletons. The sequencing used peripheral blood, collected in a trial of Ad26.COV2.S vaccine versus placebo. These receptors all come from a person aged 18-65 years who received the Ad26.COV2.S COVID-19 vaccine or a placebo.

This chain links TRBV5-1 with TRBJ2-5; the D gene could be TRBD1 or TRBD2 (5 bases each). CDR1 is SGHRS, CDR2 YFSETQ, per germline. The CDR3 has 12 residues. Trimming pared 9 bases from V and 5 bases from J, leaving 14 bases between. CDR3 loop: CATGTLRETQYF. The CDR3 nucleotides read TGCGCCACCGGGACGCTGCGGGAGACCCAGTACTTC.

The genes are TRBV4-1 and TRBJ2-1, with 7 positions matching TRBD1. The CDR3 sequence is 19 residues long. Germline V gene data show CDR1 as MGHRA and CDR2 as YSYEKL. J was trimmed by 0 bases and V by 3 bases; bases with no gene match: 14. The CDR3 is CASSHPRGRDSSSYNEQFF. DNA of the CDR3: TGCGCCAGCAGCCATCCCCGGGGCCGGGACAGCAGCTCCTACAATGAGCAGTTCTTC.

The chain uses TRBV10-2 and TRBJ2-7, with 8 nucleotides matching TRBD1. There are 14 residues in the CDR3. Unmatched junction bases numbered 6, after V lost 5 bases and J lost 3 bases. Germline V gene lookup returns CDR1 WSHSY and CDR2 SAAADI. The CDR3 coding sequence is TGCGCCAGCAGTCACTGGGACAGGATCTACGAGCAGTACTTC. It translates to CASSHWDRIYEQYF.

This chain uses TRBV5-1 with TRBJ2-2; D not certain. The V gene's germline CDR1 is SGHRS and CDR2 YFSETQ. V lost 2 bases to trimming and J lost 7 bases, with 15 bases between them. The CDR3 loop spans 15 amino acids. As DNA, the CDR3 is TGCGCCAGCAGCTTAGGACCCTTATCTGGCGGGGAGCTGTTTTTT. Translation: CASSLGPLSGGELFF.

The gene calls are TRBV19 and TRBJ2-1; D gene ambiguous. The CDR3 has 17 amino acids. V shed 2 bases and J shed 0 bases, with 14 bases lying between them. Germline V lookup: CDR1 LNHDA, CDR2 SQIVND (reference sequence). CDR3 bases: TGTGCCAGTAGTATATCTTTCAGGCGGAGCTCCTACAATGAGCAGTTCTTC. It codes for CASSISFRRSSYNEQFF.

This chain links TRBV29-1 with TRBJ2-5, with TRBD2 identical over 7 bases. Germline CDR1 reads SQVTM; CDR2 reads ANQGSEA. The V segment lost 3 bases and the J segment 1 base; nucleotides outside the gene matches: 5. The CDR3 contains 14 residues. For the CDR3, the DNA is TGCAGCGTTGAGTCCGGGGGGACCCAAGAGACCCAGTACTTC. This gives the protein CSVESGGTQETQYF.

The chain recombines TRBV30 with TRBJ2-1, with D possibly being TRBD2 (6 bases). CDR1 and CDR2 from the germline V gene are GTSNPN and SVGIG (reference sequence). The V end lost 3 bases, the J end lost 9 bases, and 21 bases lay between the germline ends. This CDR3 contains 15 residues. The CDR3 DNA follows: TGTGCCTGGAGCCCGGGACTTGGTCGTTCGGCTGAGCAGTTCTTC. The encoded protein is CAWSPGLGRSAEQFF.

J is TRBJ1-1 and V is TRBV28; D is unresolved. The CDR3 runs to 17 residues. Looked up from germline, CDR1 is MDHEN and CDR2 is SYDVKM. With 5 bases removed from V and 3 bases from J, the gap between germline ends came to 22 bases. CDR3 DNA: TGTGCCAGCAGTCCCGCCGGAACCCTCGCACGGTACACTGAAGCTTTCTTT. Its translation: CASSPAGTLARYTEAFF.

The rearrangement uses TRBV11-3 and TRBJ2-1; tentative D call: TRBD2 (6 bases). The CDR3 length is 14 residues. Germline values: CDR1 SGHNT, CDR2 YENEEA. Between the trimmed V and J ends, which lost 1 base and 7 bases, there was a span of 11 bases. CDR3 region: CASSLGSGRNEQFF. The CDR3 DNA sequence: TGTGCCAGCAGCTTAGGATCAGGGAGGAATGAGCAGTTCTTC.

J is TRBJ2-7 and V is TRBV7-2; D perhaps matches TRBD1 (5 bases). This CDR3 has 17 amino acids. Germline CDR1 SGHTA, CDR2 FQGNSA. Trimming removed 1 base at V and 0 bases at J, with 16 bases between. DNA for the CDR3: TGTGCCAGCAGCTTAGTCGCTGGACACCTAGTCTCCTACGAGCAGTACTTC. It is translated as CASSLVAGHLVSYEQYF.

The chain carries TRBV28 and TRBJ2-7, with 9 positions matching TRBD2. Losses at the gene ends were 3 bases for V and 13 bases for J; bases not matched to a gene: 13. CDR3 length: 14 residues. The germline CDR1 and CDR2 sequences are MDHEN and SYDVKM. CDR3 in DNA: TGTGCCAGCAGTTTGCATAGCGGGAGCGGGGTAGGTTACTTC. Its translation: CASSLHSGSGVGYF.

The chain employs TRBV27 and TRBJ2-3; 10 positions agree with TRBD2. Looked up from germline, CDR1 is MNHEY and CDR2 is SMNVEV (reference sequence). The V segment lost 2 bases and the J segment 4 bases; nucleotides outside the gene matches: 9. This CDR3 is 17 amino acids long. The CDR3 coding sequence is TGTGCCAGCAGTTTAATAGCCAGCGGGGGGGGTGCAGATACGCAGTATTTT. Its protein product is CASSLIASGGGADTQYF.

The V gene is TRBV7-2, the J gene TRBJ2-1, with 8 bases aligning to TRBD2. The CDR3 contains 15 residues. Germline CDR1 reads SGHTA; CDR2 reads FQGNSA. The J segment lost 3 bases and the V segment lost 2 bases, leaving 3 bases of the junction unmatched. The CDR3 DNA sequence: TGTGCCAGCAGCTTAAGACTAGCGAACTACAATGAGCAGTTCTTC. This codes for CASSLRLANYNEQFF.

The V and J genes are TRBV7-2 and TRBJ1-4; 8 bases match TRBD1. Germline V gene sequence: CDR1 SGHTA, CDR2 FQGNSA. The CDR3 covers 13 residues. The J segment lost 7 bases and the V segment lost 4 bases, leaving 2 bases of the junction unmatched. The CDR3 sequence: CASSYDRGEKLFF. Here the CDR3 DNA reads TGTGCCAGCAGCTACGACAGGGGTGAAAAACTGTTTTTT.

Regarding this clone: A read error may account for a junction end that differs from germline. V is TRBV20-1 and J is TRBJ2-5; D is undetermined. CDR1 is DFQATT, CDR2 SNEGSKA, per germline (reference sequence). This CDR3 is built from 10 residues. The DNA for the CDR3 is TGCAGTGTTAGAGCCGGGACCCAGTACTTC. Translation gives CSVRAGTQYF.

The gene calls are TRBV19 and TRBJ1-1, with 9 bases fitting TRBD1. The V gene end was trimmed by 7 bases and the J gene end by 5 bases; junction bases not matched to a gene: 8. The CDR3 has 14 residues. Germline V lookup: CDR1 LNHDA, CDR2 SQIVND (reference sequence). The CDR3 here is CASIADRGRTEAFF. As DNA, the CDR3 is TGTGCCAGTATCGCCGACAGGGGGAGGACTGAAGCTTTCTTT.

J is TRBJ2-2 and V is TRBV4-2, with 9 bases that match TRBD2. The CDR3 consists of 17 residues. Germline CDR1 LGHNA, CDR2 YNFKEQ. V trimming: 0 bases; J trimming: 4 bases; junction bases outside the gene matches: 6. This CDR3 is CASSQDVLAGSTGELFF. As DNA, the CDR3 is TGTGCCAGCAGCCAAGATGTCCTAGCGGGGAGCACCGGGGAGCTGTTTTTT.

The chain has TRBV5-1 and TRBJ2-5; unclear D gene. Trimming removed 0 bases at V and 5 bases at J, with 11 bases between. In germline, CDR1 is SGHRS, CDR2 YFSETQ. The CDR3 has 14 residues. The chain's CDR3 is CASSLVGGRETQYF. Written as DNA, the CDR3 is TGCGCCAGCAGCTTGGTGGGCGGTCGGGAGACCCAGTACTTC.